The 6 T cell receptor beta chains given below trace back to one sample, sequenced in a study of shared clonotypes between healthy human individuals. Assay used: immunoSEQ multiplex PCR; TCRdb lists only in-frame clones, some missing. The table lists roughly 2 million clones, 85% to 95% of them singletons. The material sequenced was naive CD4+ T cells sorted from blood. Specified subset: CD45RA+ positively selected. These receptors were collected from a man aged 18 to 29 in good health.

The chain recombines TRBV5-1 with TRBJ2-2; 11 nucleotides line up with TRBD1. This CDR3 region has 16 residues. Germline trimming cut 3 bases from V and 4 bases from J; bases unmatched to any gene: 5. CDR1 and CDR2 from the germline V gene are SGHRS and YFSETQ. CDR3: CASSSRTGGGTGELFF. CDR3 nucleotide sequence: TGCGCCAGCAGCTCCCGGACAGGGGGCGGCACCGGGGAGCTGTTTTTT.

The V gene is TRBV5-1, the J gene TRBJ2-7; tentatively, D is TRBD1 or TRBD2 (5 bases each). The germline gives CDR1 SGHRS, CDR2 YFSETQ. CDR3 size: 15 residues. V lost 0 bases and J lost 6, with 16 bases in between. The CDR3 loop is CASSLEPGRSPEQYF. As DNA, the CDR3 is TGCGCCAGCAGCTTGGAACCGGGACGAAGCCCCGAGCAGTACTTC.

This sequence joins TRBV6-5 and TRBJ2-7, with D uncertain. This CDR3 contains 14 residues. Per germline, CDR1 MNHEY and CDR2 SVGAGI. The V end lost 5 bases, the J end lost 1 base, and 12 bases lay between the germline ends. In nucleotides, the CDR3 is TGTGCCAGCAGTACGATGACCGGGTCCTACGAGCAGTACTTC. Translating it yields CASSTMTGSYEQYF.

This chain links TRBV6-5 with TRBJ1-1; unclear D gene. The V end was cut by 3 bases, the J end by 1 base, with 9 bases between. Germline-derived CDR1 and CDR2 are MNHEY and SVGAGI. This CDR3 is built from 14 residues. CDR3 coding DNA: TGTGCCAGCAGTTATGCCGTAGGGAACACTGAAGCTTTCTTT. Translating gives CASSYAVGNTEAFF.

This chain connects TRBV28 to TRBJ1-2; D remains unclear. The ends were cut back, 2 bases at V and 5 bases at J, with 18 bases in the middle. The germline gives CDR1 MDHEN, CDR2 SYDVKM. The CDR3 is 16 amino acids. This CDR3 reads CASSLRSGSSSYGYTF. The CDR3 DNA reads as TGTGCCAGCAGTTTAAGGTCGGGGAGTTCCTCGTATGGCTACACCTTC.

DNA for the CDR3: TGTGCCAGCTCACCACCTTCGGGACTAGGGGACACCGGGGAGCTGTTTTTT. It encodes CASSPPSGLGDTGELFF. The V and J genes are TRBV18 and TRBJ2-2; 8 positions agree with TRBD2. The CDR3 loop spans 17 amino acids. The V segment lost 0 bases and the J segment 3 bases; nucleotides outside the gene matches: 6. The germline V gene encodes CDR1 KGHSH and CDR2 LQKENI.